This T cell receptor (beta chain) was captured in a study of T cells in Graves' hyperthyroidism and ophthalmopathy. Trimming removed 0 bases at V and 3 bases at J, with 14 bases between. The CDR3 length is 16 residues. From germline, CDR1 is SGDLS and CDR2 YYNGEE. Diagnosis rested on symptoms, serum thyroxine and TRAb, thyroid ultrasound, and orbital computed tomography. Amplification targeted TCR beta CDR3 regions from RNA transcripts. HTBI primers were used for first-round RT-PCR of the TCR CDR3. TCRdb redid the calling of the multiplex PCR reads with MiXCR, one entry per CDR3 protein. This table has some 440,000 distinct CDR3 sequences, 15% to 17% appearing once.

Input material: blood. This TCR derives from a woman under 30 with Graves' hyperthyroidism. The gene calls are TRBV9 and TRBJ2-3, with D tentatively TRBD2 (7 bases). CDR3 in amino acids: CASSVGGGFGTDTQYF. In DNA form, the CDR3 reads TGTGCCAGCAGCGTAGGGGGGGGCTTCGGAACAGATACGCAGTATTTT.